This entry concerns a single T cell receptor (beta chain). Antigen specificity is unknown. The ends lost 6 bases at V and 3 bases at J; junction bases unmatched: 10. Germline CDR1 is MNHEY and CDR2 is SMNVEV (reference sequence). This CDR3 is built from 15 residues. These data are taken from a study of graft-versus-host responses after intestinal transplantation. Data came from immunoSEQ multiplex PCR; TCRdb stores just in-frame clones and leaves some out. The data show 70,000 to 95,000 clones, with approximately 92% seen just once and around 1.1% held by the top ten. Material: unstimulated CD8+ T cells sorted from spleen or lymph node cells, obtained before transplant. This sequence originates from a human donor who was the organ donor for an intestinal transplant. The chain combines TRBV27 with TRBJ2-7; 8 positions match TRBD2. CDR3 in DNA: TGTGCCAGCAGGCGGAAGGGTCTAGCGGGCTACGAGCAGTACTTC. Translation gives CASRRKGLAGYEQYF.